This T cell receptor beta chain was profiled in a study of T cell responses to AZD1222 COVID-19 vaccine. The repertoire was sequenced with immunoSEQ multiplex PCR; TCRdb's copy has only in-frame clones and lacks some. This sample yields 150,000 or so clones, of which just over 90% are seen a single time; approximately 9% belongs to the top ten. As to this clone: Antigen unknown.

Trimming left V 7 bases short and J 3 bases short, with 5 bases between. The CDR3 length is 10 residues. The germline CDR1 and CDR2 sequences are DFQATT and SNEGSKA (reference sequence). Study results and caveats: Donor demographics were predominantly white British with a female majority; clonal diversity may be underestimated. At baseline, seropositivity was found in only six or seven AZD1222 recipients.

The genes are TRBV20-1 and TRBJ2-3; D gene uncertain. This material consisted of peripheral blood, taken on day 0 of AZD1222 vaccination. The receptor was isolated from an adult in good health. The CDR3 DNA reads TGCAGTGTCCGGACAGATACGCAGTATTTT. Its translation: CSVRTDTQYF.